Detailed here is one T cell receptor (beta chain). Here immunoSEQ multiplex PCR was the method, and the copy in TCRdb shows in-frame clones only, minus some. Here the sample spans about 380,000 clones, around nine tenths being singletons. This sample is part of a study of blood T cell repertoires in COVID-19. The CDR3 length is 15 residues. Trimming removed 4 bases at V and 2 bases at J, with 14 bases between. Germline loops: CDR1 LGHDT, CDR2 YNNKEL (reference sequence). V gene TRBV3-1 (or the pseudogene TRBV3-2) combines with J gene TRBJ2-5; D is unclear. The sequenced material came from PBMCs or T cells enriched from blood (not recorded which). The sequence came from a woman under 30 who had recovered from COVID-19. CDR3 protein: CASSPRLAEQETQYF. CDR3 DNA sequence: TGTGCCAGCAGCCCTAGGTTGGCAGAACAAGAGACCCAGTACTTC.